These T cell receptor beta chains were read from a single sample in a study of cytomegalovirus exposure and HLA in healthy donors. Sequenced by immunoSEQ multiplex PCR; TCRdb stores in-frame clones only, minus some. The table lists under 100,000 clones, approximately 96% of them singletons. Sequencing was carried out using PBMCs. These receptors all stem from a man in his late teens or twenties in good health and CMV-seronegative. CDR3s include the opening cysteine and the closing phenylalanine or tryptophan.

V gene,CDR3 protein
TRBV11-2,CASSQEGGYTF
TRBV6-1,CASSEGAQNTIYF
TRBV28,CASSFGTGTYNEQFF
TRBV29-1,CSARDRGILDYGYTF
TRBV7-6,CASSPLGGGAYEQYF
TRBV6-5,CASSPPGQGIYEQYF
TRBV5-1,CASSPVAGGTYNEQFF
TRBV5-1,CASSLGEPTRRGELFF
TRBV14,CASSQDLGGRFSYEQYF
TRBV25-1,CASAPHGGLGNTEAFF